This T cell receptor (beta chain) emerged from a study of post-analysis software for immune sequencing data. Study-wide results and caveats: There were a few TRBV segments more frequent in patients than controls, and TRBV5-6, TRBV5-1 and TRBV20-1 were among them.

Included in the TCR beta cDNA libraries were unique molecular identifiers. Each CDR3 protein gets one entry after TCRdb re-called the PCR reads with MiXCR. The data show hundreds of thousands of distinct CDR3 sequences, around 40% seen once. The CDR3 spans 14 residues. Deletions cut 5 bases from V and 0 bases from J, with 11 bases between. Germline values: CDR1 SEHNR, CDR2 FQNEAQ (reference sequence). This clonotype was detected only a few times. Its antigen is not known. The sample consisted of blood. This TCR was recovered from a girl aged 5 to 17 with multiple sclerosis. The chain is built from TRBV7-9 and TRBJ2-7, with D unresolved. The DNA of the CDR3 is TGTGCCAGCAGCCTAAGGACGAGCTCCTACGAGCAGTACTTC. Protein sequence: CASSLRTSSYEQYF.